The 17 T cell receptor beta chains reported below all come from one sample, sequenced in a study of blood T cell repertoires in COVID-19. Using immunoSEQ multiplex PCR, the repertoire was profiled, and TCRdb retains in-frame clones only, with some absent. Of 70,000 or so clones listed, around 86% are singletons. Material: peripheral blood. The receptor set was obtained from an elderly man with acute or convalescent COVID-19.

CDR3 sequence: CASSLMSAGKETQYF. The CDR3 DNA sequence: TGTGCCAGCAGTTTAATGTCAGCAGGCAAAGAGACCCAGTACTTC. This chain connects TRBV27 to TRBJ2-5, with D hard to call. Deletions cut 2 bases from V and 3 bases from J, with 13 bases between. The CDR3 covers 15 residues. Looked up from germline, CDR1 is MNHEY and CDR2 is SMNVEV (reference sequence).

This clone was seen a single time. The chain recombines TRBV7-8 with TRBJ1-5; D gene unclear. CDR3 length equals 18 residues. V was shortened by 0 bases and J by 1 base, with 16 bases between the two germline ends. CDR1 is SGHVS and CDR2 is FQNEAQ in the germline V gene. As DNA, the CDR3 is TGTGCCAGCAGCTTAGCTAGTTCCCCTGCCAGGAGCAATCAGCCCCAGCATTTT. It yields the protein CASSLASSPARSNQPQHF.

The chain uses TRBV6-5 and TRBJ2-3; 11 nucleotides line up with TRBD2. The V segment lost 6 bases and the J segment 0 bases; nucleotides outside the gene matches: 2. The germline V gene has CDR1 MNHEY and CDR2 SVGAGI. The CDR3 contains 15 residues. CDR3 sequence reads: CASSRTSGSTDTQYF. CDR3 nucleotides: TGTGCCAGCAGCAGGACTAGCGGGAGCACAGATACGCAGTATTTT.

The chain employs TRBV9 and TRBJ1-1; D is possibly TRBD1 (6 bases). Between the trimmed V and J ends, which lost 0 bases and 4 bases, there was a span of 19 bases. Germline V gene sequence: CDR1 SGDLS, CDR2 YYNGEE. The CDR3 contains 17 residues. The CDR3 protein is CASSVDHRGARGTEAFF. The CDR3 region has the DNA TGTGCCAGCAGCGTAGATCATCGGGGGGCGAGAGGCACTGAAGCTTTCTTT.

The chain uses TRBV7-9 and TRBJ1-2; D gene ambiguous. V was trimmed by 6 bases and J by 7 bases, leaving 21 bases between them. CDR1 and CDR2 (germline): SEHNR, FQNEAQ (reference sequence). This CDR3 has 15 residues. CDR3 in amino acids: CASSPRLGQGRGYTF. The CDR3 nucleotides are TGTGCCAGCAGTCCTAGACTCGGCCAAGGTCGTGGCTACACCTTC.

The J gene is TRBJ2-1, the V gene TRBV9; TRBD1 matches 7 bases. CDR3 length: 13 amino acids. Germline V gene sequence: CDR1 SGDLS, CDR2 YYNGEE. V lost 4 bases to trimming and J lost 5 bases; unmatched junction nucleotides: 3. The CDR3, as DNA: TGTGCCAGCAGCTCTGACAGGGACAATGAGCAGTTCTTC. Protein product: CASSSDRDNEQFF.

This chain joins TRBV30 and TRBJ2-7, with TRBD2 identical over 9 bases. The CDR3 sequence is 14 residues long. The V segment lost 0 bases and the J segment 7 bases; nucleotides outside the gene matches: 7. CDR1 and CDR2 (germline): GTSNPN, SVGIG (reference sequence). The chain's CDR3 is CAWSVAGGLGEQYF. The CDR3, as DNA: TGTGCCTGGAGTGTAGCGGGAGGTTTGGGAGAGCAGTACTTC. The complete variable domain, with remaining parts taken from reference TRBV30 and TRBJ2-7, reads SQTIHQWPATLVQPVGSPLSLECTVEGTSNPNLYWYRQAAGRGLQLLFYSVGIGQISSEVPQNLSASRPQDRQFILSSKKLLLSDSGFYLCAWSVAGGLGEQYFGPGTRLTVT.

V is TRBV30 and J is TRBJ1-1; weak D call: TRBD1 (6 bases). Germline V gene lookup returns CDR1 GTSNPN and CDR2 SVGIG (reference sequence). Trimming cost V 2 bases and J 8 bases, with 9 bases left between them. This CDR3 comprises 11 residues. The CDR3 spells CAWSWGREAFF. Written as DNA, the CDR3 is TGTGCCTGGAGTTGGGGGCGGGAAGCTTTCTTT. The full variable domain, with the rest looked up from reference TRBV30 and TRBJ1-1, is SQTIHQWPATLVQPVGSPLSLECTVEGTSNPNLYWYRQAAGRGLQLLFYSVGIGQISSEVPQNLSASRPQDRQFILSSKKLLLSDSGFYLCAWSWGREAFFGQGTRLTVV.

The chain recombines TRBV19 with TRBJ1-3; 8 nucleotides line up with TRBD1. The CDR3 sequence is 16 residues long. Germline values: CDR1 LNHDA, CDR2 SQIVND (reference sequence). V lost 3 bases and J lost 0; bases outside the gene matches: 4. The CDR3 protein is CASSIWGQASGNTIYF. CDR3 coding DNA: TGTGCCAGTAGTATCTGGGGACAGGCCTCTGGAAACACCATATATTTT.

This clone was counted between two and nine times. The chain combines TRBV24-1 with TRBJ1-6; D is undetermined. The CDR3 has 13 residues. V shed 5 bases and J shed 7 bases, with 8 bases lying between them. Germline CDR1 and CDR2: KGHDR and SFDVKD. CDR3 residues: CATSVNSNSPLHF. CDR3 DNA: TGTGCCACCAGTGTCAACAGCAATTCACCCCTCCACTTT.

The rearrangement joins TRBV10-1 to TRBJ2-7, with TRBD2 matching over 7 bases. Germline loops: CDR1 WNHNN, CDR2 SYGVQD (reference sequence). The CDR3 covers 15 residues. V dropped 1 base and J dropped 2; count of bases not matched to a gene: 5. The DNA for the CDR3 is TGCGCCAGCAGTGAGTGGGCTAGCGGAACCTACGAGCAGTACTTC. Amino acids: CASSEWASGTYEQYF.

V and J are TRBV6-5 and TRBJ1-2; 7 nucleotides align to TRBD1. CDR1 and CDR2 from the germline V gene are MNHEY and SVGAGI. The ends lost 7 bases at V and 4 bases at J; junction bases unmatched: 3. The CDR3 runs 12 residues. The CDR3: CASKGQPYGYTF. The CDR3 bases are TGTGCCAGCAAGGGACAGCCCTATGGCTACACCTTC.

The chain carries TRBV19 and TRBJ2-2; 7 nucleotides agree with TRBD2. The junction had 8 bases not matched to a gene; V was cut back by 6 bases and J by 4 bases. This CDR3 is 15 amino acids long. Per the germline V gene, CDR1 is LNHDA and CDR2 is SQIVND (reference sequence). CDR3: CASRWGGLGTGELFF. The CDR3, as DNA: TGTGCCAGTAGATGGGGGGGTCTTGGCACCGGGGAGCTGTTTTTT.

The genes are TRBV7-2 and TRBJ1-5; 10 positions agree with TRBD1. The CDR3 is 16 residues long. The germline V gene has CDR1 SGHTA and CDR2 FQGNSA. V was pared by 1 base and J by 5 bases, with 5 bases of the junction left unmatched. This CDR3 is CASSLVGTGVDQPQHF. The CDR3 DNA is TGTGCCAGCAGCTTAGTCGGGACAGGGGTGGATCAGCCCCAGCATTTT.

The V call is TRBV9, the J call TRBJ2-2; the D gene is possibly TRBD2 (6 bases). V lost 0 bases and J lost 4, with 10 bases in between. Germline assignment: CDR1 SGDLS and CDR2 YYNGEE. There are 15 residues in the CDR3. CDR3 sequence reads: CASSVGGGLTGELFF. As DNA, the CDR3 is TGTGCCAGCAGCGTAGGTGGAGGGCTCACCGGGGAGCTGTTTTTT.

This clone was detected only a few times. J is TRBJ1-2 and V is TRBV2; possibly TRBD1 for D (6 bases). CDR1 SNHLY and CDR2 FYNNEI come from the germline V gene. V was clipped by 4 bases and J by 0 bases, with 12 bases between them. The CDR3 runs to 15 residues. CDR3 DNA: TGTGCCAGCAGTGGGGTGACAGGACCTAACTATGGCTACACCTTC. This encodes CASSGVTGPNYGYTF. The full variable domain, its missing parts supplied by reference TRBV2 and TRBJ1-2, is EPEVTQTPSHQVTQMGQEVILRCVPISNHLYFYWYRQILGQKVEFLVSFYNNEISEKSEIFDDQFSVERPDGSNFTLKIRSTKLEDSAMYFCASSGVTGPNYGYTFGSGTRLTVV.

The chain is built from TRBV6-5 and TRBJ2-1, with D maybe TRBD2 (5 bases). CDR3 length: 15 amino acids. V was shortened by 6 bases and J by 0 bases, with 12 bases between the two germline ends. Germline assignment: CDR1 MNHEY and CDR2 SVGAGI. The CDR3 DNA reads TGTGCCAGCAGGATGCTAGCAGACTCCTACAATGAGCAGTTCTTC. It codes for CASRMLADSYNEQFF.